Presented here are 5 T cell receptor beta chains from one specimen sequenced in a study of T-cell memory formation after mild COVID-19 (dated by TCRdb to about 2021). Library prep was done by 5' RACE. This sample was sequenced with an Illumina NovaSeq 6000. TCRdb handled the public reads itself, with Q25 trimming in fastp and clone calling in MiXCR, and kept productive beta chains. Records with the same CDR3 protein are collapsed into one entry carrying the most frequent genes and DNA. Counted in this sample were some 490,000 distinct CDR3 sequences; around a sixth of them appeared once. Of the sample, about 12% falls within the top ten clones. Sample: PBMCs or a T cell subset sorted from them (not recorded which). The receptors come from an adult woman who had mild COVID-19 (a few samples of this study predate the infection). The sample titles of this study are shuffled in the database, so cell type and time point are left out; the donor was told from shared clones.

The chain employs TRBV5-4 and TRBJ2-1, with 12 bases aligning to TRBD2. Germline loops: CDR1 SGHNT, CDR2 YYREEE (reference sequence). J was trimmed by 4 bases and V by 0 bases; bases with no gene match: 8. The CDR3 runs 18 residues. CDR3 bases: TGTGCCAGCAGCTTGGACGGGCCTAGCGGGAGGGCTTACAATGAGCAGTTCTTC. Its translation is CASSLDGPSGRAYNEQFF.

At least ten counts were recorded for this clonotype. The rearrangement joins TRBV4-2 to TRBJ2-1; 13 nucleotides align to TRBD2. Trimming removed 0 bases from V and 8 bases from J; junction bases left unmatched: 4. The length of the CDR3 is 16 residues. Germline loops: CDR1 LGHNA, CDR2 YNFKEQ. The CDR3, as DNA: TGTGCCAGCAGCCAAGAGGGACTAGCGGGATCGCATGAGCAGTTCTTC. Encoded protein: CASSQEGLAGSHEQFF.

CDR3 nucleotide sequence: TGTGCCAGCACCCCACAGGGTTGGGAGACCCAGTACTTC. The encoded protein is CASTPQGWETQYF. The rearrangement joins TRBV2 to TRBJ2-5; tentatively, D is TRBD1 (6 bases). CDR3 length: 13 amino acids. Germline loops: CDR1 SNHLY, CDR2 FYNNEI. Trimming took 7 bases from V and 5 from J, leaving 14 bases between them. The complete variable domain, with remaining parts taken from reference TRBV2 and TRBJ2-5, reads EPEVTQTPSHQVTQMGQEVILRCVPISNHLYFYWYRQILGQKVEFLVSFYNNEISEKSEIFDDQFSVERPDGSNFTLKIRSTKLEDSAMYFCASTPQGWETQYFGPGTRLLVL.

The chain carries TRBV3-1 and TRBJ2-2; 7 bases agree with TRBD2. The CDR3 length is 17 residues. After removal of 0 bases from V and 5 bases from J, the junction contained 9 bases not matched to a gene. In germline, CDR1 is LGHDT, CDR2 YNNKEL (reference sequence). The CDR3 is CASSQDFYGRRTGELFF. CDR3 sequence (DNA): TGTGCCAGCAGCCAAGATTTCTACGGGAGGAGGACCGGGGAGCTGTTTTTT.

This chain joins TRBV20-1 and TRBJ2-7; D is possibly TRBD2 (6 bases). The CDR3 runs 14 residues. V lost 0 bases, J lost 0 bases, and 9 bases lay in between. The germline V gene has CDR1 DFQATT and CDR2 SNEGSKA (reference sequence). The CDR3 sequence: CSARDLGLSYEQYF. CDR3 bases: TGCAGTGCTAGAGATCTGGGACTCTCCTACGAGCAGTACTTC.